The rows below give T cell receptor beta chains drawn from one sample of a study of cytomegalovirus exposure and HLA in healthy donors. The repertoire was sequenced with immunoSEQ multiplex PCR; TCRdb's copy has only in-frame clones and lacks some. The top ten clones hold about 2.1% of a sample with over 85,000 clones, 6% to 9% of them seen once. Sequenced material: PBMCs. These receptors came from a man in his fifties or sixties in good health and CMV-seronegative. Both conserved end residues are part of each CDR3. The order of the fields is D gene, clone size, V gene, J gene, CDR3 protein, CDR3 DNA. The D gene is left open where the match is weak. Some rows mark clone size as missing; the rest say once, few, many or name a class of expanded clone.

d_gene: NA; abundance: few; v_gene: TRBV5-1; j_gene: TRBJ2-6; CDR3aa: CASSLTASSGANVLTF; CDR3nt: TGCGCCAGCAGCTTAACAGCATCCTCTGGGGCCAACGTCCTGACTTTC
d_gene: TRBD2; abundance: NA; v_gene: TRBV5-1; j_gene: TRBJ2-2; CDR3aa: CASSLASGSSGGELFF; CDR3nt: TGCGCCAGCAGCTTGGCCAGCGGGAGTTCTGGCGGGGAGCTGTTTTTT
d_gene: TRBD1; abundance: few; v_gene: TRBV7-8; j_gene: TRBJ1-2; CDR3aa: CASSLARAGGNYGYTF; CDR3nt: TGTGCCAGCAGCTTAGCCCGGGCAGGGGGTAACTATGGCTACACCTTC
d_gene: TRBD2; abundance: few; v_gene: TRBV2; j_gene: TRBJ2-1; CDR3aa: CASSENDLAGVGEQFF; CDR3nt: TGTGCCAGCAGTGAAAATGATCTAGCGGGAGTGGGTGAGCAGTTCTTC
d_gene: TRBD2; abundance: few; v_gene: TRBV4-2; j_gene: TRBJ2-7; CDR3aa: CASSQFEGGLTASKQYF; CDR3nt: TGTGCCAGCAGCCAATTTGAGGGAGGGCTAACGGCCTCTAAGCAGTACTTC
d_gene: NA; abundance: few; v_gene: TRBV4-1; j_gene: TRBJ2-7; CDR3aa: CASSQELGIQGYEQYF; CDR3nt: TGCGCCAGCAGCCAAGAACTGGGGATTCAGGGCTACGAGCAGTACTTC
d_gene: TRBD1; abundance: NA; v_gene: TRBV2; j_gene: TRBJ1-6; CDR3aa: CARRQGGSPLHF; CDR3nt: TGTGCCAGAAGACAGGGGGGTTCACCCCTCCACTTT
d_gene: TRBD1; abundance: few; v_gene: TRBV6-1; j_gene: TRBJ1-5; CDR3aa: CASSARTGGPQHF; CDR3nt: TGTGCCAGCAGTGCCCGGACAGGCGGACCCCAGCATTTT
d_gene: NA; abundance: NA; v_gene: TRBV30; j_gene: TRBJ1-1; CDR3aa: CAWSVSTGSTEAFF; CDR3nt: TGTGCCTGGAGTGTAAGTACGGGGTCCACTGAAGCTTTCTTT
d_gene: NA; abundance: NA; v_gene: TRBV15; j_gene: TRBJ2-7; CDR3aa: CATSRDSGAVNYEQYF; CDR3nt: TGTGCCACCAGCAGAGATTCAGGGGCAGTGAACTACGAGCAGTACTTC
d_gene: TRBD1; abundance: few; v_gene: TRBV6-6; j_gene: TRBJ1-2; CDR3aa: CASSYSTGMNGYTF; CDR3nt: TGTGCCAGCAGTTACTCGACAGGGATGAATGGCTACACCTTC
d_gene: NA; abundance: NA; v_gene: TRBV10-3; j_gene: TRBJ2-2; CDR3aa: CAIKGGEGRNTGELFF; CDR3nt: TGTGCCATCAAGGGGGGGGAAGGCAGGAACACCGGGGAGCTGTTTTTT
d_gene: TRBD1; abundance: few; v_gene: TRBV11-3; j_gene: TRBJ2-1; CDR3aa: CASSWDSRSNEQFF; CDR3nt: TGTGCCAGCAGCTGGGACAGCAGGTCCAATGAGCAGTTCTTC
d_gene: TRBD2; abundance: NA; v_gene: TRBV5-1; j_gene: TRBJ2-2; CDR3aa: CASSPGLAGGTGELFF; CDR3nt: TGCGCCAGCAGCCCCGGACTAGCGGGAGGGACCGGGGAGCTGTTTTTT
d_gene: TRBD1; abundance: few; v_gene: TRBV28; j_gene: TRBJ1-1; CDR3aa: CASSLPTGITEAFF; CDR3nt: TGTGCCAGCAGTTTACCGACAGGGATAACTGAAGCTTTCTTT
d_gene: NA; abundance: NA; v_gene: TRBV28; j_gene: TRBJ1-6; CDR3aa: CASTPPGYNSPLHF; CDR3nt: TGTGCCAGCACCCCGCCGGGGTATAATTCACCCCTCCACTTT
d_gene: NA; abundance: few; v_gene: TRBV7-3; j_gene: TRBJ1-1; CDR3aa: CASSPGQSGAEAFF; CDR3nt: TGTGCCAGCAGCCCCGGACAGTCTGGGGCTGAAGCTTTCTTT
d_gene: NA; abundance: NA; v_gene: TRBV6-5; j_gene: TRBJ1-5; CDR3aa: CASRAGVNSNQPQHF; CDR3nt: TGTGCCAGCAGAGCAGGGGTGAACAGCAATCAGCCCCAGCATTTT
d_gene: NA; abundance: NA; v_gene: TRBV5-6; j_gene: TRBJ2-5; CDR3aa: CASSFLAAQTQYF; CDR3nt: TGTGCCAGCAGCTTTTTAGCGGCCCAGACCCAGTACTTC
d_gene: TRBD1; abundance: few; v_gene: TRBV28; j_gene: TRBJ1-5; CDR3aa: CASSPGQALQGNQPQHF; CDR3nt: TGTGCCAGCAGCCCAGGACAGGCCCTTCAGGGCAATCAGCCCCAGCATTTT
d_gene: NA; abundance: many; v_gene: TRBV5-1; j_gene: TRBJ1-1; CDR3aa: CASSPGSANTEAFF; CDR3nt: TGCGCCAGCAGCCCGGGATCGGCGAACACTGAAGCTTTCTTT
d_gene: NA; abundance: few; v_gene: TRBV7-2; j_gene: TRBJ2-6; CDR3aa: CASSLPGANVLTF; CDR3nt: TGTGCCAGCAGCTTACCAGGGGCCAACGTCCTGACTTTC
d_gene: NA; abundance: NA; v_gene: TRBV7-9; j_gene: TRBJ1-5; CDR3aa: CASSLAGGAGQPQHF; CDR3nt: TGTGCCAGCAGCTTAGCGGGGGGGGCTGGTCAGCCCCAGCATTTT